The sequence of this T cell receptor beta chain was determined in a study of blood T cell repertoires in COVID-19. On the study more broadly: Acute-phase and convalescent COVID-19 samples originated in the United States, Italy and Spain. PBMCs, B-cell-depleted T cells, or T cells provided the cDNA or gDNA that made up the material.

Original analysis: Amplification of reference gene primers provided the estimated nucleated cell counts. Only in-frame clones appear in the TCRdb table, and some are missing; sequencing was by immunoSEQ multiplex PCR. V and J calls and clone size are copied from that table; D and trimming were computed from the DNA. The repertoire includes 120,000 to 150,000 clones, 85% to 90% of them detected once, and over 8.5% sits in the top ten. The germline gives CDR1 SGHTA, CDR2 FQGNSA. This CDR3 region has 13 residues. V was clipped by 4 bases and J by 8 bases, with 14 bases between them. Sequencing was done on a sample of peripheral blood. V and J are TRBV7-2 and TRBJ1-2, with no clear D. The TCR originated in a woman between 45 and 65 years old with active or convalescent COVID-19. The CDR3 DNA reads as TGTGCCAGCAGCTACCCCAATACGCGAGGCTACACCTTC. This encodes CASSYPNTRGYTF.